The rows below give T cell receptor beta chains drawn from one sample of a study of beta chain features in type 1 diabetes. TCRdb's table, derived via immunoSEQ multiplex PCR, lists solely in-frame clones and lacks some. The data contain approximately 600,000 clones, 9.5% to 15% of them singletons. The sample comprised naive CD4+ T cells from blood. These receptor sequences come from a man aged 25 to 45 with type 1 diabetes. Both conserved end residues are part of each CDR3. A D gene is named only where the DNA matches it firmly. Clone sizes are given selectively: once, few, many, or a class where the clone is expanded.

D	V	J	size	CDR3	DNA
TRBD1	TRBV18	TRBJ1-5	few	CASSPGQGANQPQHF	TGTGCCAGCTCACCCGGACAGGGGGCGAATCAGCCCCAGCATTTT
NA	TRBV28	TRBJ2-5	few	CASGRARRETQYF	TGTGCCAGCGGGCGGGCTAGGAGGGAGACCCAGTACTTC
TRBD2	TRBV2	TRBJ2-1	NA	CASSTSGGANEQFF	TGTGCCAGCAGTACTAGCGGGGGGGCAAATGAGCAGTTCTTC
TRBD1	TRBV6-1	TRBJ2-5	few	CASMGTGVTEETQYF	TGTGCCAGCATGGGGACAGGGGTTACCGAAGAGACCCAGTACTTC
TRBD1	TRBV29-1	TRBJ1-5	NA	CSVIDRVDQPQHF	TGCAGCGTCATCGACAGGGTGGATCAGCCCCAGCATTTT
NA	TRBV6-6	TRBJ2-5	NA	CASSYSSDSKETQYF	TGTGCCAGCAGTTACTCCTCGGACAGCAAAGAGACCCAGTACTTC
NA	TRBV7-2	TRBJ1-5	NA	CASSLEGQPNQPQHF	TGTGCCAGCAGCTTAGAGGGGCAGCCCAATCAGCCCCAGCATTTT
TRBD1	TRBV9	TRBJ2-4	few	CASSPRDSRLNIQYF	TGTGCCAGCAGCCCGAGGGACAGCCGCCTAAACATTCAGTACTTC
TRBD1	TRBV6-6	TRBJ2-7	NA	CASRSTGNEQYF	TGTGCCAGCAGGTCGACAGGGAACGAGCAGTACTTC
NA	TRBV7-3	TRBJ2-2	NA	CASSPPRAGELFF	TGTGCCAGCAGCCCCCCCAGAGCCGGGGAGCTGTTTTTT
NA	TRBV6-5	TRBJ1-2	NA	CASSSARVDGYTF	TGTGCCAGCAGTTCGGCCCGGGTGGATGGCTACACCTTC
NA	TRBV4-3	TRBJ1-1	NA	CASSQEWGTEAFF	TGCGCCAGCAGCCAAGAGTGGGGTACTGAAGCTTTCTTT
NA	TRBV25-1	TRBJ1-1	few	CASAAAGNTEAFF	TGTGCCAGTGCTGCCGCCGGGAACACTGAAGCTTTCTTT
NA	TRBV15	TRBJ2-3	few	CATSIPRDTSTDTQYF	TGTGCCACCAGCATCCCCAGGGACACTAGCACAGATACGCAGTATTTT
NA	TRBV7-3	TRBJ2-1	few	CASSETSYNEQFF	TGTGCCAGCAGCGAGACTTCCTACAATGAGCAGTTCTTC
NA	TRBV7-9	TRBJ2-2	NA	CASSPQNTGELFF	TGTGCCAGCAGCCCCCAGAACACCGGGGAGCTGTTTTTT
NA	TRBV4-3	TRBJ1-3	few	CASSQVLGLNSGNTIYF	TGCGCCAGCAGCCAAGTTCTGGGACTCAACTCTGGAAACACCATATATTTT
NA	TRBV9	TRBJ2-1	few	CASSPGPNSYNEQFF	TGTGCCAGCAGCCCGGGACCAAACTCCTACAATGAGCAGTTCTTC
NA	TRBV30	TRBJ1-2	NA	CAWSTGNYGYTF	TGTGCCTGGAGTACGGGGAACTATGGCTACACCTTC
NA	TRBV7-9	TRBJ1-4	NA	CASSSKGANNEKLFF	TGTGCCAGCAGCTCCAAGGGAGCTAATAATGAAAAACTGTTTTTT
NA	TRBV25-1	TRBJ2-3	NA	CASSEPTGSDTQYF	TGTGCCAGCAGTGAGCCCACAGGGTCAGATACGCAGTATTTT
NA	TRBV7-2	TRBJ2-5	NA	CASSSSRQETQYF	TGTGCCAGCAGCTCTAGCAGACAAGAGACCCAGTACTTC
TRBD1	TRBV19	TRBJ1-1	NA	CASSGQGEAFF	TGTGCCAGTAGCGGACAGGGAGAAGCTTTCTTT
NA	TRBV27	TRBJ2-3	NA	CASSGVTGTQYF	TGTGCCAGTTCGGGGGTGACTGGTACGCAGTATTTT
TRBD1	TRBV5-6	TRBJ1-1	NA	CASSPGQAGTEAFF	TGTGCCAGCAGCCCGGGACAGGCGGGCACTGAAGCTTTCTTT
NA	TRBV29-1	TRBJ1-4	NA	CSAGRGNEKLFF	TGCAGCGCGGGGAGGGGTAATGAAAAACTGTTTTTT
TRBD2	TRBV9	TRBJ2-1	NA	CASSVGAGDPGYNEQFF	TGTGCCAGCAGCGTAGGGGCGGGGGATCCGGGGTACAATGAGCAGTTCTTC
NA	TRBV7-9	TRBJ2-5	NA	CASRSSGYQETQYF	TGTGCCAGCAGATCCTCCGGCTACCAAGAGACCCAGTACTTC
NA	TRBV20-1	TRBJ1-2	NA	CSASYINGYTF	TGCAGTGCTAGTTACATAAATGGCTACACCTTC